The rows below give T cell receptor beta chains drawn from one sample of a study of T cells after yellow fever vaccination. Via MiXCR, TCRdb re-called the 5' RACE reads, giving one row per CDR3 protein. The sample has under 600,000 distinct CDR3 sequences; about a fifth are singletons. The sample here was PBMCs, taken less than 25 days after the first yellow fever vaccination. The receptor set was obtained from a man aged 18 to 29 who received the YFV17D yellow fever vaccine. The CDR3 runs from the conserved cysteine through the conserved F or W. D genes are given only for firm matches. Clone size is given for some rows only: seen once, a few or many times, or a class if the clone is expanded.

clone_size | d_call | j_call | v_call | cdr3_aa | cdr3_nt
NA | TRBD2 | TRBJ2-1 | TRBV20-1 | CSARSGASGGKGEQFF | TGCAGTGCTAGATCAGGAGCTAGCGGGGGGAAGGGTGAGCAGTTCTTC
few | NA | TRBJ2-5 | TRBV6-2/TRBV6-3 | CASTPDGQETQYF | TGTGCCAGCACACCGGACGGTCAAGAGACCCAGTACTTC
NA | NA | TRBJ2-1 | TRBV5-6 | CASSLVWRIKTYNEQFF | TGTGCCAGCAGCTTGGTCTGGCGGATCAAGACCTACAATGAGCAGTTCTTC
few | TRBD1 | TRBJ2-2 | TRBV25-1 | CASSQSRDRVTGELFF | TGTGCCAGCAGCCAATCCCGGGACAGGGTCACCGGGGAGCTGTTTTTT
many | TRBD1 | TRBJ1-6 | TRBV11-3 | CASSLGTGGSPLHF | TGTGCCAGCAGCCTCGGGACAGGCGGATCACCCCTCCACTTT
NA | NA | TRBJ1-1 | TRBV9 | CASSVATANTEAFF | TGTGCCAGCAGCGTAGCTACGGCGAACACTGAAGCTTTCTTT
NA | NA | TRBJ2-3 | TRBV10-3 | CASRGDEADTQYF | TGTGCCTCCCGGGGTGACGAAGCAGATACGCAGTATTTT
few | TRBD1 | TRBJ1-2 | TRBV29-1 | CSVYPTGGRYGYTF | TGCAGCGTTTACCCGACAGGGGGACGCTATGGCTACACCTTC
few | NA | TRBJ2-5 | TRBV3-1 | CASSQQPRMVETQYF | TGTGCCAGCAGCCAACAGCCTAGGATGGTGGAGACCCAGTACTTC
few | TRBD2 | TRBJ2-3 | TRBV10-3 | CAISDPMLAGHASTDTQYF | TGTGCCATCAGTGACCCTATGCTAGCGGGGCACGCTAGCACAGATACGCAGTATTTT
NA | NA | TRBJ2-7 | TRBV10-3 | CAINVEGREQYF | TGTGCCATCAATGTGGAAGGACGAGAGCAGTACTTC
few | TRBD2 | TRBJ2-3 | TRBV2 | CASSRGLASTDTQYF | TGTGCCAGCAGTAGGGGACTAGCTAGCACAGATACGCAGTATTTT
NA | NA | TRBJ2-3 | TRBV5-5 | CASSSRNSVFTDTQYF | TGTGCCAGCAGCTCGCGGAACAGTGTCTTCACAGATACGCAGTATTTT
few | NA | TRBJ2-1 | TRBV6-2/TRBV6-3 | CASRPTGGHEQFF | TGTGCCAGCAGACCGACAGGTGGCCATGAGCAGTTCTTC
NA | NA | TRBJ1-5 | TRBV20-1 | CSARPGGSNQPQHF | TGCAGTGCTAGGCCGGGAGGAAGCAATCAGCCCCAGCATTTT
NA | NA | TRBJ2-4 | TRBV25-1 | CASSGGPKNIQYF | TGTGCCAGCAGTGGGGGGCCTAAAAACATTCAGTACTTC
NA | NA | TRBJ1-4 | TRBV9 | CASGNGATNEKLFF | TGTGCCAGCGGAAACGGTGCAACTAATGAAAAACTGTTTTTT
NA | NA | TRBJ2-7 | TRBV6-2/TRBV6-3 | CASSYEEGYEQYF | TGTGCCAGCAGTTACGAGGAGGGTTACGAGCAGTACTTC
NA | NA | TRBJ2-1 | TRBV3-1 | CASSQYSSYDEQFF | TGTGCCAGCAGCCAATACTCCAGTTACGACGAGCAGTTCTTC
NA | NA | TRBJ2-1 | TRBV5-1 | CASSYHSNEQFF | TGCGCCAGCAGCTATCACAGCAATGAGCAGTTCTTC
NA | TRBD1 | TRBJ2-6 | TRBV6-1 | CASRLQRGQSSGANVLTF | TGTGCCAGCAGGCTACAGAGGGGGCAGAGCTCTGGGGCCAACGTCCTGACTTTC
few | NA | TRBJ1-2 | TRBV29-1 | CSDRRDGHYGYTF | TGCAGCGACCGGAGGGACGGCCATTATGGCTACACCTTC
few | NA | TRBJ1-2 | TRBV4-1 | CASSRSPQGDYGYTF | TGCGCCAGCAGCCGTTCACCTCAGGGCGACTATGGCTACACCTTC
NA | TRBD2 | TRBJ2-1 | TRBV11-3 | CASSPLGGGRDEQFF | TGTGCCAGCAGCCCATTAGGAGGCGGGAGGGATGAGCAGTTCTTC
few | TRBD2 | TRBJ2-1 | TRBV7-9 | CASSLGLAGAWEQFF | TGTGCCAGCAGCTTAGGCCTAGCGGGAGCATGGGAGCAGTTCTTC
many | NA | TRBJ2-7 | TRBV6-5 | CASSSVPLTSYEQYF | TGTGCCAGCAGTTCAGTCCCCCTTACCTCCTACGAGCAGTACTTC
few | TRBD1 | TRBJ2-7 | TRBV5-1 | CASRAGTGAYEQYF | TGCGCCAGCAGGGCCGGGACAGGGGCCTACGAGCAGTACTTC
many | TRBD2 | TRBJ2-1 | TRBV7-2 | CASRLGTSGGAHNEQFF | TGTGCCAGCAGGCTTGGTACTAGCGGGGGGGCCCACAATGAGCAGTTCTTC
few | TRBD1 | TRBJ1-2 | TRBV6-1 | CASSFFRTGGYGYTF | TGTGCCAGCAGCTTTTTTCGGACAGGGGGCTATGGCTACACCTTC
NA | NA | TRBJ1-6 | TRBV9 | CASSVARALNSPLHF | TGTGCCAGCAGCGTAGCCCGGGCCCTTAATTCACCCCTCCACTTT
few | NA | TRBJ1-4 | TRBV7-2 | CASSLEWSRGKLFF | TGTGCCAGCAGCTTAGAATGGTCTCGGGGAAAACTGTTTTTT
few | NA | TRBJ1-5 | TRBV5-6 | CASSLALGGSNQPQHF | TGTGCCAGCAGCTTGGCCCTAGGGGGAAGCAATCAGCCCCAGCATTTT
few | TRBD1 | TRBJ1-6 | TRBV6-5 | CASSYLWTGGRPLHF | TGTGCCAGCAGTTACCTTTGGACAGGGGGACGACCCCTCCACTTT
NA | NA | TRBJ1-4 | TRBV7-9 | CASSTGQSTNEKLFF | TGTGCCAGCAGCACAGGACAGTCAACTAATGAAAAACTGTTTTTT
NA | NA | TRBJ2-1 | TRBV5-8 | CASSLVGFLPYNEQFF | TGTGCCAGCAGCTTGGTCGGTTTCCTGCCCTACAATGAGCAGTTCTTC
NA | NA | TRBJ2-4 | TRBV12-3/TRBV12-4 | CASSLRGDIQYF | TGTGCCAGCAGTCTAAGGGGGGACATTCAGTACTTC
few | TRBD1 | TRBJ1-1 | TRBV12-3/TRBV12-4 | CASSPGTGQLEAFF | TGTGCCAGCAGCCCCGGGACAGGTCAACTTGAAGCTTTCTTT
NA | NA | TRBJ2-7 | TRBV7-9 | CASSRGGSYYEQYF | TGTGCCAGCAGCCGCGGGGGCAGTTACTACGAGCAGTACTTC
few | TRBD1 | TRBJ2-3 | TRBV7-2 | CASSAYRTGAQYF | TGTGCCAGCAGCGCCTATCGGACAGGGGCGCAGTATTTT
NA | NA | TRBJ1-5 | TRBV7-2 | CASRGGGSDQPQHF | TGTGCCAGCAGGGGTGGGGGCAGTGATCAGCCCCAGCATTTT
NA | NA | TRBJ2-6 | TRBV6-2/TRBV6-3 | CASSYSVRSAGANVLTF | TGTGCCAGCAGTTACTCGGTCCGTTCGGCTGGGGCCAACGTCCTGACTTTC
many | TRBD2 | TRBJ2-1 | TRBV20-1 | CSARVGGAVNEQFF | TGCAGTGCTAGGGTCGGGGGGGCCGTCAATGAGCAGTTCTTC
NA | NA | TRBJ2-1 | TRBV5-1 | CASSLGRGWNEQFF | TGCGCCAGCAGCTTGGGTAGAGGGTGGAATGAGCAGTTCTTC
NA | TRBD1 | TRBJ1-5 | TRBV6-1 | CASSRQGLSNQPQHF | TGTGCCAGCAGTAGACAGGGTCTGAGCAATCAGCCCCAGCATTTT
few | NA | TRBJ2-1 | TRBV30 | CAWSTGRSYNEQFF | TGTGCCTGGAGTACAGGGAGATCCTACAATGAGCAGTTCTTC